This T cell receptor (beta chain) was observed in a study of early T cells in non-severe SARS-CoV-2 infection. Study at large: Sequencing of unsorted whole blood was done on bulk RNA, leaving chains unpaired. Study-wide findings and caveats: Anti-spike CD8 responses were favored by VDJdb matching, which missed private and CD4 specificities.

Trimming stripped 5 bases from V and 7 bases from J, with 15 bases between. Looked up from germline, CDR1 is SGHAT and CDR2 is FQNNGV. This CDR3 region has 15 residues. In its sample, this clonotype was seen a few times. What it recognizes is unknown. Attachment of unique molecular identifiers was made to individual cDNA molecules. TCRdb re-analysed the 5' RACE reads in MiXCR, keeping a single row per CDR3 protein. The sample records tens of thousands of distinct CDR3 sequences, under 7.5% being singletons. This sequence joins TRBV11-2 and TRBJ1-6, with D perhaps matching TRBD1 (6 bases). Sequencing was performed on whole blood, taken at baseline. The TCR comes from an adult who was a healthcare worker with PCR-confirmed SARS-CoV-2 infection or an uninfected control (not recorded which). CDR3 in DNA: TGTGCCAGCAGCGTCTTAGGCCAGGGGAATTCACCCCTCCACTTT. This codes for CASSVLGQGNSPLHF.